A selection of T cell receptor beta chains follows, all from one sample in a study of regulatory T cells in long-lasting Graves disease. One entry per CDR3 protein results from TCRdb running MiXCR on the multiplex PCR reads. The sample shows around 450,000 distinct CDR3 sequences, around a fifth of them seen only once. Source: peripheral blood mononuclear cells (PBMCs), taken when the disease was refractory, from a patient treated with antithyroid drugs. These receptors originate from a female donor with Graves disease. CDR3s include the opening cysteine and the closing phenylalanine or tryptophan. A D gene is named only where the DNA matches it firmly. Size is stated for part of the rows, as once, few or many counts, or as a class when the clone is expanded.

cdr3_nt cdr3_aa v_call clone_size j_call d_call
TGTGCCACCAGTGATTCGACAGATCTCCGCACCGGGGAGCTGTTTTTT CATSDSTDLRTGELFF TRBV24-1 few TRBJ2-2 -
TGTGCCAGCAGCTTGTTCCCAGTTAACACTGAAGCTTTCTTT CASSLFPVNTEAFF TRBV7-9 - TRBJ1-1 -
TGCGCCAGCAGCCGGTGGACAGGGGAGAACACTGAAGCTTTCTTT CASSRWTGENTEAFF TRBV5-1 few TRBJ1-1 TRBD1
TGTGCCAGCAGCGTAGGTCAGGAACAAGAGACCCAGTACTTC CASSVGQEQETQYF TRBV9 - TRBJ2-5 -
TGTGCCAGCAGCTTAGTTCATTCCAGCACTAACTATGGCTACACCTTC CASSLVHSSTNYGYTF TRBV7-8 many TRBJ1-2 -
TGTGCCATCAGTGGTGCCGGGACAATCGAAAGAGGCTACACCTTC CAISGAGTIERGYTF TRBV10-3 few TRBJ1-2 -
TGTGCCAGTAGCAACCAAGGGGGCTATGGCTACACCTTC CASSNQGGYGYTF TRBV19 few TRBJ1-2 -
TGCGCCAGCAGTCCTTCTGGACGGACAGATACGCAGTATTTT CASSPSGRTDTQYF TRBV4-1 - TRBJ2-3 -
TGTGCCAGCAGTTACAGTACAGCCGAGCAGTACTTC CASSYSTAEQYF TRBV6-2/TRBV6-3 few TRBJ2-7 -
TGTGCCAGCGAAGACAAGAACACCGGGGAGCTGTTTTTT CASEDKNTGELFF TRBV19 few TRBJ2-2 -
TGTGCCAGCAGTTTTGGGGGACCCATGGGGGAGACCCAGTACTTC CASSFGGPMGETQYF TRBV6-9 many TRBJ2-5 -
TGTGCCAGCAGCCCGCGGTGGACAGCTAACTACACCTTC CASSPRWTANYTF TRBV5-8 - TRBJ1-2 -
TGTGCCAGCAGCGGGACGGCAGCCAATGAAGCTTTCTTT CASSGTAANEAFF TRBV7-9 - TRBJ1-1 -
TGCAGCGTCACGATTCTAGGACGACTGGACACCGAAGCTTTCTTT CSVTILGRLDTEAFF TRBV29-1 - TRBJ1-1 -
TGTGCCACCAGTGATCAACAGGGGTATGGCTACACCTTC CATSDQQGYGYTF TRBV24-1 - TRBJ1-2 TRBD1
TGTGCCTGCAGTCCGAATTACGAGCAGTACTTC CACSPNYEQYF TRBV28 few TRBJ2-7 -
TGTGCCACCGCCGCGACTAGCGGGAGCCACGAGCAGTACTTC CATAATSGSHEQYF TRBV24-1 many TRBJ2-7 TRBD2
TGTGCCAGTAGTTCACATGATTCACCCCTCCACTTT CASSSHDSPLHF TRBV19 - TRBJ1-6 -
TGTGCCAGCAGTCCACCACCGCAGCGGGCCTACTCCTACGAGCAGTACTTC CASSPPPQRAYSYEQYF TRBV28 many TRBJ2-7 -
TGTGCCAGCAGAAAAACCGGGACTAGCCGGTCCTACAATGAGCAGTTCTTC CASRKTGTSRSYNEQFF TRBV7-9 few TRBJ2-1 TRBD2
TGTGCCAGCAGTACCCTAGTGAGGACAGCCAGAGAGACCCAGTACTTC CASSTLVRTARETQYF TRBV12-3/TRBV12-4 many TRBJ2-5 -
TGTGCCAGCAGCCCGCAAACGACAGGGACTGAAGCTTTCTTT CASSPQTTGTEAFF TRBV11-2 many TRBJ1-1 TRBD1
TGTGCCAGCACCCCGGGACTAAGCCAAGGGACCCAGTACTTC CASTPGLSQGTQYF TRBV7-2 - TRBJ2-5 TRBD2
TGTGCCAGCAGTCTTCGGACTAGCGGCCCCTACGAGCAGTACTTC CASSLRTSGPYEQYF TRBV5-1 many TRBJ2-7 TRBD2
TGTGCCAGCAGTTTGTCCGGAGGGGTGGCAGGGAGCACCGGGGAGCTGTTTTTT CASSLSGGVAGSTGELFF TRBV28 - TRBJ2-2 -
TGTGCCACCAGCAGTATCTCCGGGACTAGCGGGAGGGCCTACGAGCAGTACTTC CATSSISGTSGRAYEQYF TRBV15 many TRBJ2-7 TRBD2
TGTGCCAGCAGAGCCAGGCTTAACTATGGCTACACCTTC CASRARLNYGYTF TRBV2 many TRBJ1-2 -
TGTGCCAGCAGCTTGATAGCGGGAGGGTGCGAGCAGTACTTC CASSLIAGGCEQYF TRBV5-6 - TRBJ2-7 TRBD2
TGTGCCAGCAGTGAGTCGGCTAGCGGAACCGCCTACGAGCAGTACTTC CASSESASGTAYEQYF TRBV2 many TRBJ2-7 TRBD2
TGTGCCAGCAGCTTAACGGCAGGCAGCTCCTACGAGCAGTACTTC CASSLTAGSSYEQYF TRBV7-2 many TRBJ2-7 -
TGTGCCAGCAGTGCCTCCGGGACAACTAACTATGGCTACACCTTC CASSASGTTNYGYTF TRBV2 many TRBJ1-2 -
TGTGCCAGCAGCCCCCGGGACAGGGAGAACACTGAAGCTTTCTTT CASSPRDRENTEAFF TRBV7-9 - TRBJ1-1 TRBD1
TGTGCCGGCACTCCTCAGGGGATGAACACTGAAGCTTTCTTT CAGTPQGMNTEAFF TRBV6-1 many TRBJ1-1 -
TGCAGCGTTGGGGGACCTGAAGCTTTCTTT CSVGGPEAFF TRBV29-1 - TRBJ1-1 -
TGTGCCAGTGGTTTAGGGCCTCGCGAGCAGTACTTC CASGLGPREQYF TRBV18 - TRBJ2-7 -
TGCGCCAGCAGCCAAGGGTTGGAGACAGGTGATAATTCACCCCTCCACTTT CASSQGLETGDNSPLHF TRBV4-1 - TRBJ1-6 -
TGTGCCAGTAGATCAGACAGGGTGAGCACTGAAGCTTTCTTT CASRSDRVSTEAFF TRBV6-1 few TRBJ1-1 TRBD1
TGTGCCAGCAGTAAATCTTTTGCCGGGATCCATGGCTACGAGCAGTACTTC CASSKSFAGIHGYEQYF TRBV6-1 - TRBJ2-7 -
TGTGCCAGCAGTGAACCGACAGGGGCACATAGCAATCAGCCCCAGCATTTT CASSEPTGAHSNQPQHF TRBV6-1 many TRBJ1-5 TRBD1
TGTGCCAGCAGTTTAAGTCCCCGCACCGGGGAGCTGTTTTTT CASSLSPRTGELFF TRBV28 - TRBJ2-2 -
TGCAGTGCCACCGGGGGGGCGGGTTACGAGCAGTACTTC CSATGGAGYEQYF TRBV20-1 few TRBJ2-7 TRBD2
TGTGCCTGGAGCGCGATGGAAGCCCCCCAAGAGACCCAGTACTTC CAWSAMEAPQETQYF TRBV30 few TRBJ2-5 -
TGTGCCAGCAGTTTAAGCAGTCACACCGGGGAGCTGTTTTTT CASSLSSHTGELFF TRBV12-3/TRBV12-4 many TRBJ2-2 -
TGTGCCAGCAGCCATCGAAGGGACAGGGGGAACAATCAGCCCCAGCATTTT CASSHRRDRGNNQPQHF TRBV14 - TRBJ1-5 TRBD1
TGCGCCAGCAGCCACCGGGACCCTTCCACCTACGAGCAGTACTTC CASSHRDPSTYEQYF TRBV5-1 few TRBJ2-7 -
TGTGCCAGCAGTTCCCTCCTAGCGGGAGCCCAGCAGTACTTC CASSSLLAGAQQYF TRBV6-5 few TRBJ2-7 TRBD2
TGTGCCAGCAGCGGAGGGGGGCAGGTCAATCAGCCCCAGCATTTT CASSGGGQVNQPQHF TRBV28 few TRBJ1-5 -
TGTGCCAGCAGTTCGCTGCGGGACCACCGCCAGTACTTC CASSSLRDHRQYF TRBV28 many TRBJ2-7 -
TGTGCCACCACCCCCCCGGGACGGAACTATGGCTACACCTTC CATTPPGRNYGYTF TRBV19 many TRBJ1-2 -
TGTGCCAGCAGTTTAATGGGGGAGGGCAATCAGCCCCAGCATTTT CASSLMGEGNQPQHF TRBV28 many TRBJ1-5 -
TGCAGTGCTATTGGAGGGGACAATCAGCCCCAGCATTTT CSAIGGDNQPQHF TRBV20-1 few TRBJ1-5 -
TGTGCCAGCAGCAAGGGACAGGGGGTTTCCTACGAGCAGTACTTC CASSKGQGVSYEQYF TRBV5-4 many TRBJ2-7 TRBD1
TGCAGCGTTCGACAGGGGGGCTACGAGCAGTACTTC CSVRQGGYEQYF TRBV29-1 - TRBJ2-7 TRBD1
TGTGCCAGCAGTGACCCGGGGGGTAGGAAAATGGAGACCCAGTACTTC CASSDPGGRKMETQYF TRBV6-1 many TRBJ2-5 TRBD2
TGTGCCAGCAGCCCAGGGATGGCAGGTACTGAAGCTTTCTTT CASSPGMAGTEAFF TRBV7-2 many TRBJ1-1 -